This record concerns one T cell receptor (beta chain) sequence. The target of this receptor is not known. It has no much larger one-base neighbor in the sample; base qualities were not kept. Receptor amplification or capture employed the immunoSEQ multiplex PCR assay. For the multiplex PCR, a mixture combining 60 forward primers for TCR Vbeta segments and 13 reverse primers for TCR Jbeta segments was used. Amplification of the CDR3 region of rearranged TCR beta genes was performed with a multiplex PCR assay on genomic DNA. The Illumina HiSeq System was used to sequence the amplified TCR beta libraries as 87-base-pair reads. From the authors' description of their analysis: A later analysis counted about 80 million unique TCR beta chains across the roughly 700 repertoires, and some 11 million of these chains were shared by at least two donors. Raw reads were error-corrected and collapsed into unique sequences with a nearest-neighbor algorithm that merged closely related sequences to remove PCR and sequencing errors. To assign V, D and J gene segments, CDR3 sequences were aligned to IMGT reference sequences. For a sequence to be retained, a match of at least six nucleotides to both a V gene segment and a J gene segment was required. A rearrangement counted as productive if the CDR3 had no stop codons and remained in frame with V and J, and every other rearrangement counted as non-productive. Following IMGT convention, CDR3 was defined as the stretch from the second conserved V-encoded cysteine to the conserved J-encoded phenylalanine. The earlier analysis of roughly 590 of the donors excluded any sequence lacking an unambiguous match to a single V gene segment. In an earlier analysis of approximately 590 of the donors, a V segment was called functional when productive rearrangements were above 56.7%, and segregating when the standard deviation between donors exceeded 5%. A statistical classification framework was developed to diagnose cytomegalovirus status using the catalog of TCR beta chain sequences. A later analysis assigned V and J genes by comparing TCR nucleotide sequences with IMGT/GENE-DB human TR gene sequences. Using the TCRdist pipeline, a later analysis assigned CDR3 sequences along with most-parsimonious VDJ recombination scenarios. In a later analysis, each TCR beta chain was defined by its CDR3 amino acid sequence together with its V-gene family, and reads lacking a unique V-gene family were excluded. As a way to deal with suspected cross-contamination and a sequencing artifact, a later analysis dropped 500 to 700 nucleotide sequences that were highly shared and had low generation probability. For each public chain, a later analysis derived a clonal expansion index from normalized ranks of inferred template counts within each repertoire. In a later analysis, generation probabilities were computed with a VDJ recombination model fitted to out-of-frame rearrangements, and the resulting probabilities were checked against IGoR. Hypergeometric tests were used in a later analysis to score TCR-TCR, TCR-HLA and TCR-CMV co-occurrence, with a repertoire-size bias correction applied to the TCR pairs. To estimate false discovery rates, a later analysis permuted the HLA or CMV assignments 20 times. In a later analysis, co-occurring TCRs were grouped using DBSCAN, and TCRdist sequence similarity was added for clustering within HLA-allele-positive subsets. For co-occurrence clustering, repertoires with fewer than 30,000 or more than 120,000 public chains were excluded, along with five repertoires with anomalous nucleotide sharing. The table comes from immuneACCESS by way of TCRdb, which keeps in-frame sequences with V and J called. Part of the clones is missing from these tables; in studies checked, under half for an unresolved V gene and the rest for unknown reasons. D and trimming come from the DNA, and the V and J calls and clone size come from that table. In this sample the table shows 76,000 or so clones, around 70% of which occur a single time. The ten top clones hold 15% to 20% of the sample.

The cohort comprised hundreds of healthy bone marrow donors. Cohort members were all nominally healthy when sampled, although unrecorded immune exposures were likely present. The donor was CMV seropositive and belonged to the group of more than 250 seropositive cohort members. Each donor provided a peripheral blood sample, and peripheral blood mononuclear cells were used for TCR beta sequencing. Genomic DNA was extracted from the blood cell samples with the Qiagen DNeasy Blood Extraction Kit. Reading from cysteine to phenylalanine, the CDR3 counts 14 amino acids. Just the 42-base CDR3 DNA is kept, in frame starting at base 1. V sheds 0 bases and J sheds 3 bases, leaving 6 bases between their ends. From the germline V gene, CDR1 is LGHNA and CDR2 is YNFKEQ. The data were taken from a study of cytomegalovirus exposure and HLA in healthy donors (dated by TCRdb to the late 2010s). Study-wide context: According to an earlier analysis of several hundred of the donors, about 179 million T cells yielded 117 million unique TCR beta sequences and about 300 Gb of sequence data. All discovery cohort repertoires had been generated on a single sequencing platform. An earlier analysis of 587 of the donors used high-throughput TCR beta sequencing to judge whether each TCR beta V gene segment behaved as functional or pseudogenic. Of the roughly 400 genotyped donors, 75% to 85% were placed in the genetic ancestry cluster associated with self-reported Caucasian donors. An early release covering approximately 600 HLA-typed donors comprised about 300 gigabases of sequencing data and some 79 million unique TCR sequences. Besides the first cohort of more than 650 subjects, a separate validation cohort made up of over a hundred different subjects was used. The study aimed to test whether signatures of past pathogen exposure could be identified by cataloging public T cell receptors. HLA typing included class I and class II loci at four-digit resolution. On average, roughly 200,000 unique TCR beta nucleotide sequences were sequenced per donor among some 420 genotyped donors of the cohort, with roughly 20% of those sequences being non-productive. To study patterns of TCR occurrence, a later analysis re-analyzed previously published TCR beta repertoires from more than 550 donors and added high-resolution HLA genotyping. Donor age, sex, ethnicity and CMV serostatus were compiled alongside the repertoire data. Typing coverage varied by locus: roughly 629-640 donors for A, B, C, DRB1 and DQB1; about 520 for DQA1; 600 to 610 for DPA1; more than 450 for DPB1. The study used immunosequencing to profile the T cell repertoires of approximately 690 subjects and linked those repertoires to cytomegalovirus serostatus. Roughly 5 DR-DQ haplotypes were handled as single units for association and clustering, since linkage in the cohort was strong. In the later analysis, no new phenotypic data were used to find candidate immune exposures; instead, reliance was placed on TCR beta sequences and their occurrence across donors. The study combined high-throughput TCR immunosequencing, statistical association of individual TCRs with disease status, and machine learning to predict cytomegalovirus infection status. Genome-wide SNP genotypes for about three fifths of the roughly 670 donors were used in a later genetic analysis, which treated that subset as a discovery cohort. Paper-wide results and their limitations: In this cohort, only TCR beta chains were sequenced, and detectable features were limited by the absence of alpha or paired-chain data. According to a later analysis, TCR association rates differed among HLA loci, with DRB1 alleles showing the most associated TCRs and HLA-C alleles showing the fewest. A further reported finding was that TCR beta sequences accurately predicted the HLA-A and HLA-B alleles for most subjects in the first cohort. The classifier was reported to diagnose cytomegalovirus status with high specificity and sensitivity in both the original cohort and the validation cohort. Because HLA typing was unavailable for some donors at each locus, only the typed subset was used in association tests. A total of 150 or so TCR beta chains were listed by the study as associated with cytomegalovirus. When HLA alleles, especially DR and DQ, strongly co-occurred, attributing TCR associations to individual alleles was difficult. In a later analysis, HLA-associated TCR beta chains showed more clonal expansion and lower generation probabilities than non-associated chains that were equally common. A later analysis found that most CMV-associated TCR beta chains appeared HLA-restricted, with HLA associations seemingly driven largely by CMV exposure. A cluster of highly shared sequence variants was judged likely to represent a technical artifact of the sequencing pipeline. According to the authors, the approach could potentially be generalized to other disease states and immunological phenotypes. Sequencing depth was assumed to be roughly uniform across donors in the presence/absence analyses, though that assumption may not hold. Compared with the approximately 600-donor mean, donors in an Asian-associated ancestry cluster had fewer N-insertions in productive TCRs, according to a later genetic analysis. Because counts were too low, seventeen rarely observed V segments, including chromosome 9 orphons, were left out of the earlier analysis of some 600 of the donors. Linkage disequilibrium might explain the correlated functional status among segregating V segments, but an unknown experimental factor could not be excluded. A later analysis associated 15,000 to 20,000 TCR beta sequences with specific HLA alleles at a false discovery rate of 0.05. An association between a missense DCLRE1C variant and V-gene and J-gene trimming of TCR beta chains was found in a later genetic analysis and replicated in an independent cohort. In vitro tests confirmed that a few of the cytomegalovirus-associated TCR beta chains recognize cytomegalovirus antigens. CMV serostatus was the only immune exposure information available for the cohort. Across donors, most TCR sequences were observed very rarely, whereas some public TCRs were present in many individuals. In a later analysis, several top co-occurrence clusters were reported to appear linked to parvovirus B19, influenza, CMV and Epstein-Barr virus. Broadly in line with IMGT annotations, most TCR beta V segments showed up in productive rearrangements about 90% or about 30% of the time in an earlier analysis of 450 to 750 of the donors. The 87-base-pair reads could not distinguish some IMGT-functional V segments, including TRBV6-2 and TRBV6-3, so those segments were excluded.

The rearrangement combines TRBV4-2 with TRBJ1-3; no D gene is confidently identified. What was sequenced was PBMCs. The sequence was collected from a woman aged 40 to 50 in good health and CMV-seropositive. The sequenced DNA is TGTGCCAGCAGCCAAGACTTCGGTGGAAACACCATATATTTT. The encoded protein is CASSQDFGGNTIYF.